This entry lists 20 T cell receptor beta chains sequenced from one sample in a study of spatial heterogeneity in lung cancer. Study observations and caveats: Tumoral mutation counts were tracked by counts of expanded intratumoral alpha and beta TCRs.

The antigens of these receptors remain unknown. Time point defined: sample taken at primary tumor resection. TCRdb called the 5' RACE reads again in MiXCR, with one record for every CDR3 protein. This sample has almost 9,500 distinct CDR3 sequences, with around 6.5% found just once. The sample consisted of lung tumor tissue, taken at surgery. The receptors shown here come from a male donor with early-stage non-small cell lung cancer.

As concerns this clonotype: Given a much more abundant clone one base away, this may be a read error. The J gene is TRBJ2-3, the V gene TRBV14; D is unclear. The CDR3 has 15 amino acids. V was cut by 4 bases and J by 1 base, with 12 bases left in between. The germline V gene encodes CDR1 SGHDN and CDR2 FVKESK. CDR3 protein: CASSRRIPCTDTQYF. CDR3 nucleotide sequence: TGTGCCAGCAGCCGCCGGATCCCGTGCACAGATACGCAGTATTTT.

This clonotype was recorded many times. The chain joins TRBV9 to TRBJ1-1; 9 nucleotides agree with TRBD1. In germline, CDR1 is SGDLS, CDR2 YYNGEE. CDR3 length equals 17 residues. The J segment lost 4 bases and the V segment lost 3 bases, leaving 13 bases of the junction unmatched. CDR3 nucleotides: TGTGCCAGCAGCGGTAAACCGGGACAGGGCATAAGCACTGAAGCTTTCTTT. Its protein is CASSGKPGQGISTEAFF.

The table lists this clonotype with many counts. The chain uses TRBV2 and TRBJ1-4; 7 bases fit TRBD1. The ends lost 8 bases at V and 8 bases at J; junction bases unmatched: 14. CDR1 and CDR2 (germline): SNHLY, FYNNEI. The CDR3 length is 15 residues. For the CDR3, the DNA is TGTGCCAGCTCCTTAAATCAGGGGGGGATGGAAAAACTGTTTTTT. Amino acids: CASSLNQGGMEKLFF.

This clonotype was counted at least ten times. The chain links TRBV20-1 to TRBJ1-6, with 7 bases that match TRBD1. Germline V gene lookup returns CDR1 DFQATT and CDR2 SNEGSKA (reference sequence). The CDR3 has 13 amino acids. V shed 4 bases, J shed 6 bases, and the junction held 3 bases outside the gene matches. CDR3 sequence (DNA): TGCAGTGCTAAAGACAGGGCTAATTCACCCCTCCACTTT. Its protein is CSAKDRANSPLHF.

This clonotype was counted at least ten times. V is TRBV6-2 or TRBV6-3 and J is TRBJ1-5; D might be TRBD1 (5 bases). This CDR3 has 13 residues. The germline V gene encodes CDR1 MNHEY and CDR2 SVGEGT. V shed 2 bases and J shed 7 bases, with 9 bases lying between them. The DNA of the CDR3 is TGTGCCAGCAGTTACGGGGGAAGACAGCCCCAGCATTTT. Protein sequence: CASSYGGRQPQHF.

Written as DNA, the CDR3 is TGTGCCAGCAGCTTGGAGGTCTCGAGCTCCTACAATGAGCAGTTCTTC. Residues: CASSLEVSSSYNEQFF. The J gene is TRBJ2-1, the V gene TRBV5-6, with unresolved D. Germline values: CDR1 SGHDT, CDR2 YYEEEE. Trimming pared 0 bases from V and 0 bases from J, leaving 10 bases between. This CDR3 comprises 16 residues.

The rearrangement links TRBV6-2 or TRBV6-3 to TRBJ2-4, with TRBD2 matching over 8 bases. The V gene's germline CDR1 is MNHEY and CDR2 SVGEGT. The CDR3 totals 17 residues. V shed 4 bases, J shed 0 bases, and the junction held 8 bases outside the gene matches. In nucleotides, the CDR3 is TGTGCCAGCAGTTCCCGACGGGGGGGCCTAGCCAAAAACATTCAGTACTTC. Amino acid sequence: CASSSRRGGLAKNIQYF.

The chain joins TRBV5-6 to TRBJ1-1; the D gene is possibly TRBD1 (6 bases). Germline V gene data show CDR1 as SGHDT and CDR2 as YYEEEE. The CDR3 is made up of 16 amino acids. V lost 5 bases to trimming and J lost 1 base, with 18 bases between them. CDR3: CASRFSRGRANTEAFF. The DNA of the CDR3 is TGTGCCAGCAGATTTTCCAGGGGACGAGCGAACACTGAAGCTTTCTTT. Filled out from reference TRBV5-6 and TRBJ1-1, the complete variable domain reads DAGVTQSPTHLIKTRGQQVTLRCSPKSGHDTVSWYQQALGQGPQFIFQYYEEEERQRGNFPDRFSGHQFPNYSSELNVNALLLGDSALYLCASRFSRGRANTEAFFGQGTRLTVV.

The chain joins TRBV7-2 to TRBJ2-2; the match to TRBD1 covers 10 bases. There are 14 residues in the CDR3. Trimming cost V 5 bases and J 4 bases; bases outside gene matches: 1. Germline V CDR1 and CDR2: SGHTA, FQGNSA. DNA for the CDR3: TGTGCCAGCAGCCGACAGGGGGCCACCGGGGAGCTGTTTTTT. This translates into CASSRQGATGELFF.

This clonotype has at least ten counts. The rearrangement uses TRBV7-2 and TRBJ2-5, with 10 bases identical to TRBD1. CDR3 length: 15 amino acids. V lost 5 bases, J lost 5 bases, and 8 bases stayed unmatched. Germline CDR1 and CDR2: SGHTA and FQGNSA. The CDR3 spells CASSPRDRGLETQYF. CDR3 sequence (DNA): TGTGCCAGCAGCCCCCGGGACAGGGGACTGGAGACCCAGTACTTC.

V usage is TRBV12-3 or TRBV12-4 and J usage is TRBJ2-7, with 7 positions matching TRBD1. The V segment lost 5 bases and the J segment 6 bases; nucleotides outside the gene matches: 10. The CDR3 extends over 14 amino acids. CDR3 nucleotide sequence: TGTGCCAGCAGTCTCCCCCACAGGGGCGGCGAGCAGTACTTC. Encoded protein: CASSLPHRGGEQYF.

Many counts were recorded for this clonotype. This CDR3 reads CASSQGGAMNTEAFF. The DNA of the CDR3 is TGCGCCAGCAGCCAAGGGGGCGCCATGAACACTGAAGCTTTCTTT. This chain uses TRBV4-3 with TRBJ1-1, with D perhaps matching TRBD1 (5 bases). This CDR3 region has 15 residues. The V end lost 1 base, the J end lost 0 bases, and 9 bases lay between the germline ends. The germline V gene encodes CDR1 LGHNA and CDR2 YSLEER.

This clonotype was observed at least ten times. This chain's CDR3 is CASSTGDRPNIQYF. Written as DNA, the CDR3 is TGTGCCAGTAGTACCGGGGACAGACCAAACATTCAGTACTTC. V and J are TRBV19 and TRBJ2-4, with 7 bases matching TRBD1. In germline, CDR1 is LNHDA, CDR2 SQIVND (reference sequence). V lost 4 bases and J lost 6; bases outside the gene matches: 6. The CDR3 has 14 residues.

Only a few counts were recorded for this clonotype. V usage is TRBV6-5 and J usage is TRBJ1-5, with 7 bases fitting TRBD1. CDR1 and CDR2 (germline): MNHEY, SVGAGI. The CDR3 consists of 14 residues. Trimming cost V 6 bases and J 7 bases; bases outside gene matches: 9. The CDR3 region has the DNA TGTGCCAGCAGGTCGGGGCAGGGGGGACAGCCCCAGCATTTT. It codes for CASRSGQGGQPQHF.

Many counts were recorded for this clonotype. This chain uses TRBV2 with TRBJ1-1; TRBD1 is a possible D gene (6 bases). Trimming took 7 bases from V and 2 from J, leaving 11 bases between them. The CDR3 totals 13 residues. Germline V gene sequence: CDR1 SNHLY, CDR2 FYNNEI. The chain's CDR3 is CASKEGVNTEAFF. In nucleotides, the CDR3 is TGTGCCAGCAAAGAGGGGGTAAACACTGAAGCTTTCTTT. Full variable domain (missing parts from reference TRBV2 and TRBJ1-1): EPEVTQTPSHQVTQMGQEVILRCVPISNHLYFYWYRQILGQKVEFLVSFYNNEISEKSEIFDDQFSVERPDGSNFTLKIRSTKLEDSAMYFCASKEGVNTEAFFGQGTRLTVV.

This clonotype was counted ten times or more. The rearrangement links TRBV7-9 to TRBJ1-3; unclear D gene. V was pared by 2 bases and J by 4 bases, with 12 bases between. Looked up from germline, CDR1 is SEHNR and CDR2 is FQNEAQ (reference sequence). The CDR3 consists of 15 residues. CDR3: CASSLSGPLGNTIYF. The CDR3 DNA reads TGTGCCAGCAGCTTATCAGGACCGCTGGGAAACACCATATATTTT.

By sample fraction, this clonotype is medium-sized (0.01 to 0.1%). The V call is TRBV2, the J call TRBJ1-2; 9 nucleotides match TRBD1. The CDR3 runs to 13 residues. V gave up 4 bases and J gave up 6 bases; unmatched junction bases: 3. Germline V gene lookup returns CDR1 SNHLY and CDR2 FYNNEI. CDR3 sequence (DNA): TGTGCCAGCAGTGCCACAGGGGGCCATGGCTACACCTTC. Residues: CASSATGGHGYTF.

This clonotype has ten or more counts. This chain connects TRBV28 to TRBJ1-5; no firm D call. With 10 bases removed from V and 1 base from J, the gap between germline ends came to 11 bases. Germline CDR1 and CDR2: MDHEN and SYDVKM. CDR3 size: 13 residues. The CDR3 region is CATRRESNQPQHF. CDR3 nucleotides: TGTGCCACCCGGAGGGAGAGCAATCAGCCCCAGCATTTT.

There are many counts of this clonotype. The chain combines TRBV6-2 or TRBV6-3 with TRBJ2-1, with D unclear. The CDR3 loop spans 15 amino acids. V was cut by 2 bases and J by 0 bases, with 8 bases left in between. CDR1 is MNHEY and CDR2 is SVGEGT in the germline V gene. The CDR3 spells CASSYRFGSYNEQFF. The CDR3 DNA reads TGTGCCAGCAGTTACAGGTTTGGCTCCTACAATGAGCAGTTCTTC.

This clonotype was seen many times. At one of its ends the junction is not consistent with the germline gene, which may arise from a read error. V gene TRBV7-2 combines with J gene TRBJ2-1, with a possible D match to TRBD2 (7 bases). Germline assignment: CDR1 SGHTA and CDR2 FQGNSA. The CDR3 is 13 residues long. The CDR3 sequence: CASSSLAGAPLVF. In DNA, the CDR3 is TGTGCCAGCAGCTCCCTGGCGGGGGCCCCTCTCGTCTTC.